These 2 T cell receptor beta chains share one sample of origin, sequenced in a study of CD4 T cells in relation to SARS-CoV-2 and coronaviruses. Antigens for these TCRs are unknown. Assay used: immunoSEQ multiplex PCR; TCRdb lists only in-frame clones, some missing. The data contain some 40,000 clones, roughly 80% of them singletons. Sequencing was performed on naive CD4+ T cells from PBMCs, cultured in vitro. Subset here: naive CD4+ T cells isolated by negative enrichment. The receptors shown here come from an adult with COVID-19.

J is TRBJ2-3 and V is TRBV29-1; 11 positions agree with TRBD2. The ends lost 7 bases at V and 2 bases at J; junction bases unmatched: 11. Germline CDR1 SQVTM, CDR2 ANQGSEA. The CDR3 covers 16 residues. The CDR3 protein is CSDMLGLAAITDTQYF. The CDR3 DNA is TGCAGCGATATGCTGGGACTAGCGGCGATCACAGATACGCAGTATTTT.

CDR3 DNA sequence: TGTGCCAGCAGCCGCGGGCTAGCGGGAACTGAGGAGCAGTTCTTC. This encodes CASSRGLAGTEEQFF. The genes are TRBV11-2 and TRBJ2-1; 9 bases are shared with TRBD2. CDR3 length: 15 amino acids. Germline-derived CDR1 and CDR2 are SGHAT and FQNNGV. Trimming at V came to 5 bases and at J to 10 bases, leaving 12 bases not matched to a gene.